This note documents a single TCR beta chain sequence. This clone came up once. Its antigen is currently not known. Qualities for individual bases were not recorded, and no much larger clone is one base off. TCRB and TCRAD loci were amplified from a standardized quantity of quality-controlled genomic DNA using the immunoSEQ multiplex PCR assay. The amplicons covered the V(D)J region and were long enough to include the CDR3 and to identify the V and J genes. The commercial immunoSEQ service was used to sequence amplicons on an Illumina platform. The authors' pipeline ran thus. Primer bias and sequencing errors were corrected using previously described methods, and TCRAD and TCRB definitions followed the IMGT database. Repertoires were analysed with immunoSEQ Analyzer 3.0 and VDJTools, covering basic statistics, V/J segment usage, diversity estimates, rarefaction and pairwise overlap. Chao1, ChaoE, Efron-Thisted, Shannon and inverse Simpson indices were used to estimate diversity, which was also estimated on datasets down-sampled to the smallest sample. For repertoire overlap, CDR3 nucleotide sequence, V gene and J gene had to match strictly, and clustering was done by Jaccard-based multidimensional scaling. In TCRdb, the immuneACCESS table is reduced to in-frame sequences with V and J assigned. These tables do not hold every clone; where another copy was compared, an unresolved V gene accounts for under half, and the others remain unexplained. For V, J and clone size, that table is used; D and trimming come from the DNA. The sample profile shows some 50,000 clones; around 95% of them were found once. 0.15% to 0.2% of the sample rests with the top ten.

In Finland, the donors were immunologically healthy infants who were having open corrective cardiac surgery for congenital heart defects. During surgery, a small about 0.5-1 mL aliquot of peripheral blood was collected from four of the eight donors. For blood samples, genomic DNA was extracted from all available leukocytes instead of from a fixed number of cells. ACK lysis buffer was used to remove erythrocytes from the blood, and the remaining leukocytes were kept as pellets at -70 degrees C. Genomic DNA was extracted from frozen cell pellets with a QIAsymphony instrument. V drops 3 bases and J drops 0 bases, leaving 18 bases in between. Reading the germline V gene gives CDR1 KGHSH and CDR2 LQKENI. The CDR3 measures 18 amino acids from cysteine to phenylalanine. Only the CDR3 DNA stays, 54 bases, in frame from base 1. The data derive from a study of human thymus T cells (dated by TCRdb to the early 2020s). Study-level background: The study described the TCR alpha and beta repertoires in under ten infant thymus samples and a few matching peripheral blood samples. Donor ages ranging from about 6 to 250 days were recorded, and more than 5 male and two female infants were included in the cohort.

Overall results and qualifications from the work: Usage of V and J gene segments appeared to be biased in both the thymic and the peripheral blood repertoires. On average, thymus samples yielded about 730,000 unique TCRB clonotypes, whereas blood samples yielded around 88,000.

The TCR sequence derives from a girl younger than two with a congenital heart defect but otherwise immunologically healthy. The receptor chain draws on TRBV18 and TRBJ1-3, with no confidently assigned D gene. Sample: blood. In nucleotides, the sequence is TGTGCCAGCTCACCCCAACCAAGTACACTTACCTCTGGAAACACCATATATTTT. This codes for CASSPQPSTLTSGNTIYF.